This TCR beta chain was sequenced during a study of monozygotic twins with inflammatory bowel disease (dated by TCRdb to about 2019). Background for the entire study: The full study comprised some 30 monozygotic twin pairs: nine German pairs (four IBD-concordant, five IBD-discordant) and 19 IBD-discordant Danish pairs. Within discordant pairs, disease-associated traits were sought mainly by comparing IBD patients with their genetically identical healthy co-twins. Each individual had, on average, about 151 000 unique TCRalpha sequences and 181 000 unique TCRbeta sequences available for analysis.

Here is what the overall study found, with its caveats: Repertoire similarity did not differ between concordant and discordant twins, which could be due to limited statistical power. Because patients received different immunosuppressive treatments, the repertoires may have picked up extra background noise and variability between individuals. IBD patients shared fewer clonotypes with other individuals than healthy twins did, most markedly in patients showing signs of disease activity. The analysis was unable to tell apart different T cell subtypes. The results gave no support for a single strong signal or clonotype linked to IBD. A decrease in TCRbeta repertoire diversity, as measured by inverse Simpson index, was observed in IBD patients compared with their healthy co-twins.

An approximately 2.5 ml peripheral blood sample was drawn into PAXgene tubes per donor and stored at -80°C. Without any T cell sorting, total RNA was extracted from whole blood using the PAXgene blood miRNA kit on an automated QIAcube. Peripheral blood from monozygotic twin pairs concordant or discordant for inflammatory bowel disease was subjected to deep TCRalpha and TCRbeta repertoire profiling with unique molecular barcoding. For every twin pair, smoking habits were documented, and each individual was categorised as a current, former or never smoker. Library creation used 5' RACE. Preparation of each TCR library used approximately 3.5 ug of total RNA. For each sample, cDNA was synthesized in eight separate reactions using SMARTScribe reverse transcriptase. During cDNA synthesis, unique molecular identifiers containing a 6-nucleotide sample barcode were introduced by template switching. TCRalpha and TCRbeta cDNA was amplified by two nested PCRs of 16 and 9 cycles, with bead purification after each PCR. Before amplification, the cDNA was both treated with uracil DNA-glycosylase and purified with the QIAquick PCR purification kit. The second PCR added Illumina TruSeq-compatible adapters along with sample-specific barcodes. Library quality and concentration were assessed using TapeStation and Qubit, and about 5.2 ng of each library was pooled. The pooled libraries were sequenced with 2 x 100 bp reads and custom sequencing primers on an Illumina HiSeq2500 single-index Rapid Run. The authors' analysis ran thus. UMI-based consensus assembly with MiGEC version 1.2.6 was used to correct PCR and sequencing errors. V(D)J alignment, clonotype assembly and CDR3 extraction were performed with MiXCR version 2.1.1. Normalisation of gene usage, clonotype sharing and MAIT/NKT TCR abundance was achieved by analysing the top 1000, 10 000 and 20 000 clonotypes per sample. After downsampling to 27 000 UMIs, diversity was calculated as the inverse Simpson index using the vegan R package. Paired Mann-Whitney U tests were applied to discordant twin pairs, with Benjamini-Hochberg correction for multiple testing. The reads, reprocessed by TCRdb, yield one row per CDR3 protein sequence and no DNA. The V and J calls were not made by the authors but by TCRdb's processing. This sample's table carries fewer than 550,000 distinct CDR3 sequences. The top ten clones comprise about 2.3% of the sample.

Reading the germline V gene (reference sequence) gives CDR1 MNHEY and CDR2 SMNVEV. The CDR3 numbers 14 residues from cysteine through phenylalanine. Only the protein is on record. Of note for this clonotype: Its target antigen remains unknown.

Recombination linked TRBV27 to TRBJ1-2; there is no DNA to check the TCRdb D call of TRBD1. The material sequenced was blood. This TCR was sampled from a human donor with ulcerative colitis or Crohn's disease, or a healthy co-twin of an affected twin (not recorded which). The CDR3 region: CASSARGPNYGYTF.